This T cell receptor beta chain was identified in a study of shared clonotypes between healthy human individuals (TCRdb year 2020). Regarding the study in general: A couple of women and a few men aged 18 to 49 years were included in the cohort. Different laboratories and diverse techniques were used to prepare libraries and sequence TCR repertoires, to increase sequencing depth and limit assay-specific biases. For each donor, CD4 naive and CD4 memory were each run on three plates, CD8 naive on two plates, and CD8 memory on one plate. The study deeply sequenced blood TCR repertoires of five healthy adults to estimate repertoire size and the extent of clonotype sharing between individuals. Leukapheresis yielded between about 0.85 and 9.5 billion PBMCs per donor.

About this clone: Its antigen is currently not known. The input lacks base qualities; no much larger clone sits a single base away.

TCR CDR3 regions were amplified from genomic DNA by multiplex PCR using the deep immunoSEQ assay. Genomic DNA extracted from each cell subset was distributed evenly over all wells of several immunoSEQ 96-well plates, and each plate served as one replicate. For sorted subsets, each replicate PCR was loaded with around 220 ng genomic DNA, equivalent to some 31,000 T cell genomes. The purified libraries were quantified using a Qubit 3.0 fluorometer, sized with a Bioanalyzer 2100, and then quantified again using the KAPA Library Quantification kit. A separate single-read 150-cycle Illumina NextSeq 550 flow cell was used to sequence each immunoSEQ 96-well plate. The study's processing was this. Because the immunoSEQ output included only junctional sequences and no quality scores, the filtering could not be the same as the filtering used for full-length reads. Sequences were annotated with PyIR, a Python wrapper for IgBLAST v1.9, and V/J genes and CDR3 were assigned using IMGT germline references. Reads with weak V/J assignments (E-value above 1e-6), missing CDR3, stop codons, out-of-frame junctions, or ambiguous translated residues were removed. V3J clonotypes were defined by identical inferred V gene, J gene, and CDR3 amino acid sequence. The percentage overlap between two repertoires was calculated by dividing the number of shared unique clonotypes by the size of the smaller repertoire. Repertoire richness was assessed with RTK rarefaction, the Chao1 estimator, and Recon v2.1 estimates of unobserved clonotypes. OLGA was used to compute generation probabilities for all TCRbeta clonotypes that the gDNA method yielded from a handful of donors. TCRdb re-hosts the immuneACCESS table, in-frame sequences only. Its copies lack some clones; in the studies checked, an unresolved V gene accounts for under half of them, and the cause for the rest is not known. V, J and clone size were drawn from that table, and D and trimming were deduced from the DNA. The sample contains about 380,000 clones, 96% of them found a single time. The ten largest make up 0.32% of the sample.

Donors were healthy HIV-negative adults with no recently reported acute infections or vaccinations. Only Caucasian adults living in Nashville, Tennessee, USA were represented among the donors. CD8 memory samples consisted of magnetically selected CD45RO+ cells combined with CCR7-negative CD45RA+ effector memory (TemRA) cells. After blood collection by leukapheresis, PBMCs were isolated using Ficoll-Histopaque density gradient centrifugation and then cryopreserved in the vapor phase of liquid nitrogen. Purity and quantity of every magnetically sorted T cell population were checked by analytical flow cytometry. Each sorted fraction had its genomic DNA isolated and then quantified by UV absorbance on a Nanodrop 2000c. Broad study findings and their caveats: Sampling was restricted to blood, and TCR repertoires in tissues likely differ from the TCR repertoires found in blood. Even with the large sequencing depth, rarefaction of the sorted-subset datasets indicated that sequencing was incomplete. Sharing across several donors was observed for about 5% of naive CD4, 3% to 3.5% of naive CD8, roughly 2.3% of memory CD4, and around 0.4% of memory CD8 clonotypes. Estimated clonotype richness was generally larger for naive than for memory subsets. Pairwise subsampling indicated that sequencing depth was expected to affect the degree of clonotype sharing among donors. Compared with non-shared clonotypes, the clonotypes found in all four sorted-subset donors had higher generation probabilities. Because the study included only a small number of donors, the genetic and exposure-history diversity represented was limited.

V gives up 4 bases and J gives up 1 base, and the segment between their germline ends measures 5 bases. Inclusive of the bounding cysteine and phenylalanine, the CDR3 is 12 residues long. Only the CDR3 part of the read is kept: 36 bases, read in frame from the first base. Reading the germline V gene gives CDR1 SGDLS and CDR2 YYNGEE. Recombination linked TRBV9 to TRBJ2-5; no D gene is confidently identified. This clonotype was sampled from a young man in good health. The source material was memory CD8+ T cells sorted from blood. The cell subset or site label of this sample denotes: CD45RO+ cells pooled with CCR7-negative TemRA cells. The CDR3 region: CASSSGQETQYF. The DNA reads TGTGCCAGCAGCTCAGGCCAAGAGACCCAGTACTTC.